Each of the 21 T cell receptor beta chains below was sequenced from the same sample in a study of T cell responses to AZD1222 COVID-19 vaccine. TCRdb keeps only in-frame clones here, not all; method: immunoSEQ multiplex PCR. Of 100,000 to 150,000 clones listed, about 90% were seen once; the top ten hold about 4.4%. Source: peripheral blood, taken on day 0 of MenACWY control vaccination. All receptors come from an adult in good health.

This chain joins TRBV4-1 and TRBJ2-7; perhaps TRBD2 as D (6 bases). The CDR3 has 13 amino acids. V lost 4 bases, J lost 4 bases, and 11 bases lay in between. Germline CDR1 is MGHRA and CDR2 is YSYEKL. CDR3 in DNA: TGCGCCAGCAGCCGGGGGGAAGGGTACGAGCAGTACTTC. Residues: CASSRGEGYEQYF.

J is TRBJ2-7 and V is TRBV6-2 or TRBV6-3, with a tentative D call TRBD2 (6 bases). CDR3 size: 12 residues. Trimming pared 1 base from V and 6 bases from J, leaving 7 bases between. CDR1 and CDR2 (germline): MNHEY, SVGEGT. The CDR3 loop is CASSYLGGEQYV. The CDR3 bases are TGTGCCAGCAGTTACTTGGGGGGCGAGCAGTACGTC.

This clone was counted a single time. V usage is TRBV10-2 and J usage is TRBJ2-3, with 10 bases lining up with TRBD2. Germline CDR1 and CDR2: WSHSY and SAAADI. V dropped 2 bases and J dropped 1; count of bases not matched to a gene: 3. The CDR3 is 16 residues long. The CDR3 DNA reads TGCGCCAGCAGTGAGCCGGGACTAGCGCGCACAGATACGCAGTATTTT. Its protein is CASSEPGLARTDTQYF.

The chain has TRBV18 and TRBJ1-3, with D uncertain. There are 16 residues in the CDR3. CDR1 is KGHSH, CDR2 LQKENI, per germline. V was trimmed by 2 bases and J by 0 bases, leaving 11 bases between them. CDR3 residues: CASSPIYEISGNTIYF. The CDR3 nucleotides are TGTGCCAGCTCACCAATTTACGAGATCTCTGGAAACACCATATATTTT. Combining the CDR3 with reference TRBV18 and TRBJ1-3 gives the whole variable domain NAGVMQNPRHLVRRRGQEARLRCSPMKGHSHVYWYRQLPEEGLKFMVYLQKENIIDESGMPKERFSAEFPKEGPSILRIQQVVRGDSAAYFCASSPIYEISGNTIYFGEGSWLTVV.

The chain combines TRBV7-6 with TRBJ2-2; D perhaps matches TRBD2 (6 bases). V lost 0 bases and J lost 2, with 10 bases in between. Germline CDR1 and CDR2: SGHVS and FNYEAQ. CDR3 size: 16 residues. In DNA form, the CDR3 reads TGTGCCAGCAGCTTAGCCCGGGAGCCCAACACCGGGGAGCTGTTTTTT. It is translated as CASSLAREPNTGELFF.

The rearrangement links TRBV2 to TRBJ2-7; D may be TRBD1 (6 bases). V was pared by 3 bases and J by 1 base, with 22 bases between. Germline V lookup: CDR1 SNHLY, CDR2 FYNNEI. This CDR3 is 18 amino acids long. For the CDR3, the DNA is TGTGCCAGCAGTGAGCCACAGAGTACAGGGTTGAGGTCCTACGAGCAGTACGTC. Encoded protein: CASSEPQSTGLRSYEQYV.

The V gene is TRBV30, the J gene TRBJ1-1; D gene uncertain. The germline V and J ends were trimmed by 6 bases and 1 base, with 12 bases remaining between them. Germline V gene sequence: CDR1 GTSNPN, CDR2 SVGIG (reference sequence). This CDR3 is 13 amino acids long. The CDR3 sequence is CACRPWGNTEAFF. CDR3 bases: TGTGCCTGCCGACCCTGGGGGAACACTGAAGCTTTCTTT.

The chain carries TRBV28 and TRBJ1-2, with D maybe TRBD1 (5 bases). The V gene's germline CDR1 is MDHEN and CDR2 SYDVKM. The length of the CDR3 is 15 residues. The V and J ends lost 5 bases and 0 bases respectively, with 13 bases between them. For the CDR3, the DNA is TGTGCCAGCAGTCCCGCGACAGCAACTAACTATGGCTACACCTTC. It yields the protein CASSPATATNYGYTF.

CDR3 nucleotide sequence: TGTGCCAGCAGTCGCGGGGGGTCGGGTAACTATGGCTACACCTTC. This encodes CASSRGGSGNYGYTF. The chain joins TRBV5-4 to TRBJ1-2; TRBD1 might be the D (5 bases). This CDR3 region has 15 residues. V lost 5 bases, J lost 1 base, and 15 bases lay in between. The germline gives CDR1 SGHNT, CDR2 YYREEE (reference sequence).

V usage is TRBV7-9 and J usage is TRBJ1-3; no clear D gene. V lost 1 base and J lost 0, with 10 bases in between. The V gene's germline CDR1 is SEHNR and CDR2 FQNEAQ (reference sequence). CDR3 length: 16 amino acids. As DNA, the CDR3 is TGTGCCAGCAGCTTAGATAGAAAATTCTCTGGAAACACCATATATTTT. It encodes CASSLDRKFSGNTIYF.

The chain employs TRBV19 and TRBJ2-7; 11 bases fit TRBD2. The CDR3 contains 19 residues. Per the germline V gene, CDR1 is LNHDA and CDR2 is SQIVND (reference sequence). V trimming: 5 bases; J trimming: 0 bases; junction bases outside the gene matches: 15. DNA for the CDR3: TGTGCCAGTAGTCCTACCGGACTAGCGGGCGCCTCTAGCTCCTACGAGCAGTACTTC. It encodes CASSPTGLAGASSSYEQYF. Drawing the rest from reference TRBV19 and TRBJ2-7, the complete variable domain is DGGITQSPKYLFRKEGQNVTLSCEQNLNHDAMYWYRQDPGQGLRLIYYSQIVNDFQKGDIAEGYSVSREKKESFPLTVTSAQKNPTAFYLCASSPTGLAGASSSYEQYFGPGTRLTVT.

This rearrangement joins TRBV5-5 to TRBJ1-3; no clear D gene. The CDR3 loop spans 13 amino acids. Trimming pared 0 bases from V and 3 bases from J, leaving 4 bases between. CDR1 SGHKS and CDR2 YYEKEE come from the germline V gene (reference sequence). The CDR3 sequence: CASSLAGGNTIYF. In DNA, the CDR3 is TGTGCCAGCAGCTTGGCGGGTGGAAACACCATATATTTT.

This clone was counted once. The CDR3 nucleotides are TGTGCCAGCAGCCAAGGGGTTAGCGGGAGTCTTGAGCAGTTCTTC. As protein: CASSQGVSGSLEQFF. The chain links TRBV3-1 (or the pseudogene TRBV3-2) to TRBJ2-1; 9 positions agree with TRBD2. The CDR3 has 15 amino acids. Germline-derived CDR1 and CDR2 are LGHDT and YNNKEL (reference sequence). V was pared by 1 base and J by 9 bases, with 7 bases of the junction left unmatched.

The chain links TRBV10-3 to TRBJ2-2; D is undetermined. The CDR3 contains 15 residues. Germline V gene data show CDR1 as ENHRY and CDR2 as SYGVKD. Trimming cost V 1 base and J 0 bases, with 6 bases left between them. CDR3 amino acids: CAISELISNTGELFF. CDR3 nucleotide sequence: TGTGCCATCAGTGAGTTGATATCGAACACCGGGGAGCTGTTTTTT.

The chain joins TRBV6-4 to TRBJ2-1, with TRBD2 matching over 7 bases. V trimming: 8 bases; J trimming: 5 bases; junction bases outside the gene matches: 9. The CDR3 sequence is 14 residues long. Germline CDR1 MRHNA, CDR2 SNTAGT. CDR3 DNA sequence: TGTGCCAGCGCCTCGTCCGGGGGGAACAATGAGCAGTTCTTC. Translated: CASASSGGNNEQFF.

This chain uses TRBV7-9 with TRBJ1-4; the D gene is possibly TRBD1 (6 bases). The CDR3 is 19 amino acids. Trimming cost V 5 bases and J 3 bases, with 25 bases left between them. The germline V gene has CDR1 SEHNR and CDR2 FQNEAQ (reference sequence). For the CDR3, the DNA is TGTGCCAGCAGCCCGGCGGTCACAGGGTGGGGAGTAGCTAATGAAAAACTGTTTTTT. It yields the protein CASSPAVTGWGVANEKLFF.

The chain joins TRBV27 to TRBJ1-2; 8 bases align to TRBD1. The V and J ends lost 3 bases and 4 bases, in that order; junction bases with no gene match: 1. The CDR3 length is 13 residues. CDR1 is MNHEY, CDR2 SMNVEV, per germline (reference sequence). The CDR3 DNA follows: TGTGCCAGCAGTTTGACAGGGGCCTATGGCTACACCTTC. Translation: CASSLTGAYGYTF.

This chain connects TRBV6-5 to TRBJ2-5; tentative D call: TRBD1 (5 bases). V lost 2 bases and J lost 4, with 17 bases in between. Looked up from germline, CDR1 is MNHEY and CDR2 is SVGAGI. The CDR3 is made up of 16 amino acids. CDR3 bases: TGTGCCAGCAGTTACGACTCACCCGTGGGGCGAGAGACCCAGTACTTC. It specifies CASSYDSPVGRETQYF.

This clone was recorded a few times. The CDR3 loop is CASSGTLDSQETQYF. The CDR3 DNA is TGTGCCAGCAGCGGAACACTGGACAGCCAAGAGACCCAGTACTTC. V usage is TRBV9 and J usage is TRBJ2-5; D may be TRBD1 (6 bases). Germline values: CDR1 SGDLS, CDR2 YYNGEE. Trimming cost V 3 bases and J 1 base, with 13 bases left between them. The CDR3 is 15 residues long. The full variable domain, in which reference TRBV9 and TRBJ2-5 provide the parts outside the CDR3, is DSGVTQTPKHLITATGQRVTLRCSPRSGDLSVYWYQQSLDQGLQFLIQYYNGEERAKGNILERFSAQQFPDLHSELNLSSLELGDSALYFCASSGTLDSQETQYFGPGTRLLVL.

The chain is built from TRBV7-8 and TRBJ2-1, with D perhaps matching TRBD2 (5 bases). Trimming cost V 4 bases and J 5 bases, with 15 bases left between them. Germline V CDR1 and CDR2: SGHVS, FQNEAQ. The CDR3 sequence is 15 residues long. Written as DNA, the CDR3 is TGTGCCAGCAGCTCACCTGACGGGGTCCACAATGAGCAGTTCTTC. It yields the protein CASSSPDGVHNEQFF. The full variable domain, in which reference TRBV7-8 and TRBJ2-1 provide the parts outside the CDR3, is GAGVSQSPRYKVAKRGQDVALRCDPISGHVSLFWYQQALGQGPEFLTYFQNEAQLDKSGLPSDRFFAERPEGSVSTLKIQRTQQEDSAVYLCASSSPDGVHNEQFFGPGTRLTVL.

The chain uses TRBV28 and TRBJ2-7, with 10 bases fitting TRBD1. This CDR3 region has 14 residues. V was clipped by 3 bases and J by 4 bases; unmatched bases: 3. Looked up from germline, CDR1 is MDHEN and CDR2 is SYDVKM. CDR3 sequence reads: CASSFRQGAYEQYV. The DNA of the CDR3 is TGTGCCAGCAGTTTTCGACAGGGGGCTTACGAGCAGTACGTC.